Listed here are 9 T cell receptor beta chains from one sample, sequenced in a study of cytotoxic CD8 clonotypes in ibrutinib-treated CLL. Assay used: immunoSEQ multiplex PCR; TCRdb lists only in-frame clones, some missing. The table lists some 70,000 clones, around 65% of them singletons. The source material was PBMCs, sampled after 12 months of ibrutinib treatment. These receptors came from a human donor with chronic lymphocytic leukemia.

The V gene is TRBV4-2, the J gene TRBJ1-1; D might be TRBD1 (5 bases). Germline V gene sequence: CDR1 LGHNA, CDR2 YNFKEQ. Trimming shortened V by 1 base and J by 5 bases, and 17 bases separated the two germline ends. The CDR3 covers 16 residues. CDR3 loop: CASSQVGEGLGTEAFF. The CDR3 bases are TGTGCCAGCAGCCAAGTTGGTGAGGGGCTGGGGACTGAAGCTTTCTTT.

This clone appeared a few times. The chain uses TRBV5-1 and TRBJ1-6; possible D gene TRBD1, 5 bases. Germline loops: CDR1 SGHRS, CDR2 YFSETQ. The CDR3 extends over 15 amino acids. The V and J ends lost 2 bases and 8 bases respectively, with 14 bases between them. CDR3: CASSFQQGGDSPLHF. The CDR3 bases are TGCGCCAGCAGCTTTCAGCAGGGAGGGGATTCACCCCTCCACTTT.

The CDR3 sequence: CSAADTRNTEAFF. The CDR3 coding sequence is TGCAGCGCAGCTGACACCAGGAACACTGAAGCTTTCTTT. V and J are TRBV29-1 and TRBJ1-1; D is undetermined. CDR3 length: 13 residues. Germline V lookup: CDR1 SQVTM, CDR2 ANQGSEA. V was shortened by 7 bases and J by 1 base, with 13 bases between the two germline ends.

CDR3 bases: TGTGCCAGCAGCTTAGGACTAGCGGGGAGCGGGGAGCTGTTTTTT. It codes for CASSLGLAGSGELFF. The J gene is TRBJ2-2, the V gene TRBV7-6, with 11 positions matching TRBD2. Germline assignment: CDR1 SGHVS and CDR2 FNYEAQ. CDR3 length: 15 residues. V was pared by 1 base and J by 7 bases, with 2 bases of the junction left unmatched.

The gene calls are TRBV7-8 and TRBJ1-1, with unresolved D. CDR3 length equals 14 residues. V was shortened by 0 bases and J by 0 bases, with 5 bases between the two germline ends. Germline CDR1 and CDR2: SGHVS and FQNEAQ. The chain's CDR3 is CASSLAVMNTEAFF. CDR3 nucleotide sequence: TGTGCCAGCAGCTTAGCCGTGATGAACACTGAAGCTTTCTTT.

The V gene is TRBV15, the J gene TRBJ1-1; TRBD1 agrees at 7 bases. In germline, CDR1 is LNHNV, CDR2 YYDKDF (reference sequence). This CDR3 is 15 amino acids long. Trimming took 3 bases from V and 0 from J; bases not matched to a gene: 4. The CDR3 loop is CATSSQTGLNTEAFF. For the CDR3, the DNA is TGTGCCACCAGCAGCCAGACAGGGTTGAACACTGAAGCTTTCTTT.

J is TRBJ2-7 and V is TRBV18; the D gene is possibly TRBD2 (5 bases). Trimming removed 1 base from V and 6 bases from J, with 10 bases in between. Germline V gene lookup returns CDR1 KGHSH and CDR2 LQKENI. The CDR3 length is 13 residues. The CDR3, as DNA: TGTGCCAGCTCACCACGGGAGTTGGCCGAGCAGTACTTC. This encodes CASSPRELAEQYF.

This clone has only a few counts. The V and J genes are TRBV5-6 and TRBJ2-1; 8 positions match TRBD2. This CDR3 comprises 15 residues. Germline V gene lookup returns CDR1 SGHDT and CDR2 YYEEEE. V dropped 0 bases and J dropped 2; count of bases not matched to a gene: 1. The CDR3 nucleotides read TGTGCCAGCAGCTTGGGTAGCGGGGCCTACAATGAGCAGTTCTTC. Its protein is CASSLGSGAYNEQFF.

DNA for the CDR3: TGTGCCAGCAGCTTTGGCCTAGCCGACTCCTACGAGCAGTACTTC. Its protein is CASSFGLADSYEQYF. The chain carries TRBV7-2 and TRBJ2-7; TRBD2 is a possible D gene (5 bases). This CDR3 comprises 15 residues. Trimming took 3 bases from V and 0 from J, leaving 12 bases between them. From germline, CDR1 is SGHTA and CDR2 FQGNSA.